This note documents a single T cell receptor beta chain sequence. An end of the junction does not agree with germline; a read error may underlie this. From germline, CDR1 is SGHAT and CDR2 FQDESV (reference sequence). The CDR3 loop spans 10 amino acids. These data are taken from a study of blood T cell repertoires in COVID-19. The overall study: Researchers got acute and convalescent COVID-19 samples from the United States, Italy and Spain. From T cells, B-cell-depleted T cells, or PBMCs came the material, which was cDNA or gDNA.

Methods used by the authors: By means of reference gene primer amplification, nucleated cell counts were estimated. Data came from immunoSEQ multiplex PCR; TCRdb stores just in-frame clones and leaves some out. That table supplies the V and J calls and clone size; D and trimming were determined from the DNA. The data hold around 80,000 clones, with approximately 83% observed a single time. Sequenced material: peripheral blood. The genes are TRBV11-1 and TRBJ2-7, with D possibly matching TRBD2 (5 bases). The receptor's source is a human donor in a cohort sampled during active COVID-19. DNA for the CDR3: TGTGCCAGCAGCTTACCGGGATCGGCGTTC. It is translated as CASSLPGSAF.